The 29 T cell receptor beta chains presented below share a single source sample, sequenced in a study of shared T cell receptors in the human thymus. Some clones are missing from TCRdb's copy, which holds only in-frame ones; the method was immunoSEQ multiplex PCR. The sample comprises over 450,000 clones, about 84% of which are singletons, and less than 0.015% rests with the top ten. The data also belong to a second study, concerning human thymus T cells.

Input material: thymocytes. The receptor set was obtained from a boy in the first two years of life with a congenital heart defect.

This clone has just one count. The rearrangement joins TRBV28 to TRBJ2-7, with 8 bases that match TRBD2. This CDR3 region has 16 residues. After removal of 2 bases from V and 3 bases from J, the junction contained 9 bases not matched to a gene. Per the germline V gene, CDR1 is MDHEN and CDR2 is SYDVKM. The CDR3: CASSLPLQREFYEQYF. The DNA for the CDR3 is TGTGCCAGCAGTTTACCTCTCCAGCGGGAGTTCTACGAGCAGTACTTC.

This clone was detected only a few times. This sequence joins TRBV9 and TRBJ2-1; 10 positions agree with TRBD2. Germline CDR1 is SGDLS and CDR2 is YYNGEE. The CDR3 covers 16 residues. Germline trimming cut 6 bases from V and 4 bases from J; bases unmatched to any gene: 10. The CDR3 is CASTLTGTSAYNEQFF. The CDR3 DNA sequence: TGTGCCAGCACCCTAACCGGGACTAGCGCATACAATGAGCAGTTCTTC.

This chain connects TRBV20-1 to TRBJ1-2, with a weak D call TRBD1 (5 bases). CDR1 and CDR2 from the germline V gene are DFQATT and SNEGSKA (reference sequence). The CDR3 length is 9 residues. CDR3 bases: TGCAGCGCAGGGTACGGCTACACCTTC. The encoded protein is CSAGYGYTF.

The chain employs TRBV12-5 and TRBJ2-7; tentatively, D is TRBD2 (7 bases). Germline values: CDR1 LGHNT, CDR2 FRNRAP. Trimming cost V 5 bases and J 6 bases, with 11 bases left between them. The CDR3 has 12 amino acids. CDR3 bases: TGTGCTAGTGGTACGAGGGGGGGCGAGCAGTACTTC. Its translation is CASGTRGGEQYF.

The genes are TRBV7-3 and TRBJ2-1, with 16 bases that match TRBD2. Germline lookup yields CDR1 SGHTA and CDR2 FQGTGA. The CDR3 runs 20 residues. The J segment lost 2 bases and the V segment lost 5 bases, leaving 12 bases of the junction unmatched. The CDR3 spells CASSPAPGTSGRAPYNEQFF. The CDR3 nucleotides read TGTGCCAGCAGCCCAGCCCCGGGGACTAGCGGGAGGGCCCCCTACAATGAGCAGTTCTTC.

The rearrangement joins TRBV5-5 to TRBJ2-2, with unresolved D. There are 13 residues in the CDR3. Germline values: CDR1 SGHKS, CDR2 YYEKEE (reference sequence). The V end lost 2 bases, the J end lost 0 bases, and 2 bases lay between the germline ends. The CDR3 nucleotides read TGTGCCAGCAGCTTCGCGAACACCGGGGAGCTGTTTTTT. This encodes CASSFANTGELFF.

V usage is TRBV6-5 and J usage is TRBJ2-1, with D unclear. The CDR3 consists of 9 residues. V lost 9 bases and J lost 11, with 8 bases in between. Germline CDR1 MNHEY, CDR2 SVGAGI. DNA for the CDR3: TGTGCCAGAAACAACCAGCAGTTCTTC. Residues: CARNNQQFF.

The genes are TRBV5-1 and TRBJ2-7, with TRBD2 matching over 7 bases. The CDR3 is 14 residues long. Germline CDR1 reads SGHRS; CDR2 reads YFSETQ. V was pared by 3 bases and J by 6 bases, with 9 bases of the junction left unmatched. The CDR3 sequence is CASSSRTSFSEQYF. Here the CDR3 DNA reads TGCGCCAGCAGCTCTCGGACTAGTTTTAGCGAGCAGTACTTC. The variable domain in full, with the rest retrieved from reference TRBV5-1 and TRBJ2-7, is KAGVTQTPRYLIKTRGQQVTLSCSPISGHRSVSWYQQTPGQGLQFLFEYFSETQRNKGNFPGRFSGRQFSNSRSEMNVSTLELGDSALYLCASSSRTSFSEQYFGPGTRLTVT.

This clone occurred a few times. V gene TRBV6-1 combines with J gene TRBJ1-1; 8 bases fit TRBD1. This CDR3 comprises 13 residues. Germline lookup yields CDR1 MNHNS and CDR2 SASEGT. The V and J ends lost 11 bases and 1 base, in that order; junction bases with no gene match: 6. CDR3 sequence: CASAGGANTEAFF. The CDR3 nucleotides are TGTGCCTCAGCAGGGGGCGCGAACACTGAAGCTTTCTTT.

The chain has TRBV5-4 and TRBJ2-1; TRBD1 matches at 9 bases. This CDR3 is 15 amino acids long. Per germline, CDR1 SGHNT and CDR2 YYREEE (reference sequence). V gave up 5 bases and J gave up 5 bases; unmatched junction bases: 8. CDR3 region: CASSLPGQGHNEQFF. The CDR3 DNA follows: TGTGCCAGCAGTTTACCGGGACAGGGACACAATGAGCAGTTCTTC. The variable domain in full, with the rest retrieved from reference TRBV5-4 and TRBJ2-1, is ETGVTQSPTHLIKTRGQQVTLRCSSQSGHNTVSWYQQALGQGPQFIFQYYREEENGRGNFPPRFSGLQFPNYSSELNVNALELDDSALYLCASSLPGQGHNEQFFGPGTRLTVL.

The chain combines TRBV2 with TRBJ2-4; unclear D gene. The V gene's germline CDR1 is SNHLY and CDR2 FYNNEI. V lost 1 base, J lost 7 bases, and 8 bases lay in between. This CDR3 spans 13 amino acids. Here the CDR3 DNA reads TGTGCCAGCAGTGAAGGACAAACCAACATTCAGTACTTC. This translates into CASSEGQTNIQYF. Based on the CDR3 plus reference TRBV2 and TRBJ2-4, the full variable domain is EPEVTQTPSHQVTQMGQEVILRCVPISNHLYFYWYRQILGQKVEFLVSFYNNEISEKSEIFDDQFSVERPDGSNFTLKIRSTKLEDSAMYFCASSEGQTNIQYFGAGTRLSVL.

The chain couples TRBV6-1 to TRBJ1-1; 7 positions match TRBD1. The CDR3 runs to 15 residues. The V and J ends lost 8 bases and 5 bases, in that order; junction bases with no gene match: 14. Germline V gene lookup returns CDR1 MNHNS and CDR2 SASEGT. The CDR3 loop is CASPLVPGGGTEAFF. CDR3 coding DNA: TGTGCCAGCCCCCTGGTGCCAGGGGGAGGTACTGAAGCTTTCTTT.

V usage is TRBV5-6 and J usage is TRBJ2-3; 7 nucleotides align to TRBD1. The germline CDR1 and CDR2 sequences are SGHDT and YYEEEE. The CDR3 is 14 residues long. The ends lost 2 bases at V and 2 bases at J; junction bases unmatched: 2. DNA of the CDR3: TGTGCCAGCAGCTTTAGGGGGCCCACAGATACGCAGTATTTT. Amino acid sequence: CASSFRGPTDTQYF. Together with reference TRBV5-6 and TRBJ2-3, the CDR3 gives the full variable domain: DAGVTQSPTHLIKTRGQQVTLRCSPKSGHDTVSWYQQALGQGPQFIFQYYEEEERQRGNFPDRFSGHQFPNYSSELNVNALLLGDSALYLCASSFRGPTDTQYFGPGTRLTVL.

The chain joins TRBV27 to TRBJ2-1; the match to TRBD2 covers 13 bases. This CDR3 region has 16 residues. The J segment lost 7 bases and the V segment lost 5 bases, leaving 8 bases of the junction unmatched. Germline CDR1 MNHEY, CDR2 SMNVEV (reference sequence). The CDR3 DNA is TGTGCCAGCAGTCACCATACTAGCGGGAGGGATAATGAGCAGTTCTTC. Residues: CASSHHTSGRDNEQFF.

The rearrangement uses TRBV30 and TRBJ2-3, with TRBD2 matching 7 bases. J gave up 0 bases and V 2 bases, and 11 bases lay outside the gene matches. The V gene's germline CDR1 is GTSNPN and CDR2 SVGIG (reference sequence). The CDR3 is 17 residues long. The CDR3 nucleotides are TGTGCCTGGAGTCTTAACGGGCTAGCGGAAAGCACAGATACGCAGTATTTT. Translated, it gives CAWSLNGLAESTDTQYF. Full variable domain (remainder filled in from reference TRBV30 and TRBJ2-3): SQTIHQWPATLVQPVGSPLSLECTVEGTSNPNLYWYRQAAGRGLQLLFYSVGIGQISSEVPQNLSASRPQDRQFILSSKKLLLSDSGFYLCAWSLNGLAESTDTQYFGPGTRLTVL.

V and J are TRBV7-6 and TRBJ2-5; TRBD1 agrees at 7 bases. The CDR3 loop spans 15 amino acids. CDR1 is SGHVS, CDR2 FNYEAQ, per germline. J lost 3 bases, V lost 5 bases, and 9 bases had no gene match. CDR3 sequence (DNA): TGTGCCAGCAGCCCCCGACAGGGCGTAAAAGAGACCCAGTACTTC. The encoded protein is CASSPRQGVKETQYF.

The J gene is TRBJ2-7, the V gene TRBV11-2; 9 nucleotides match TRBD2. The germline gives CDR1 SGHAT, CDR2 FQNNGV. The CDR3 spans 17 residues. The trim removed 3 bases at V and 6 bases at J, leaving 15 bases unmatched. CDR3 amino acids: CASSFWRAGGRAIEQYF. DNA of the CDR3: TGTGCCAGCAGCTTTTGGCGGGCTGGCGGGAGGGCCATCGAGCAGTACTTC.

The CDR3: CASSLRGLSSYNEQFF. CDR3 in DNA: TGCGCCAGCAGCCTCAGGGGGCTGAGCTCCTACAATGAGCAGTTCTTC. The gene calls are TRBV5-1 and TRBJ2-1; 8 nucleotides agree with TRBD1. CDR3 length equals 16 residues. The trim removed 4 bases at V and 0 bases at J, leaving 6 bases unmatched. The germline gives CDR1 SGHRS, CDR2 YFSETQ.

The genes are TRBV7-2 and TRBJ2-7; possibly TRBD2 for D (6 bases). Germline assignment: CDR1 SGHTA and CDR2 FQGNSA. The CDR3 extends over 15 amino acids. V was shortened by 1 base and J by 5 bases, with 15 bases between the two germline ends. As DNA, the CDR3 is TGTGCCAGCAGCTTAGGTGGAGGGTCGGTCGACGAGCAGTACTTC. It specifies CASSLGGGSVDEQYF.

The chain is built from TRBV18 and TRBJ2-5; TRBD1 is a possible D gene (5 bases). The germline CDR1 and CDR2 sequences are KGHSH and LQKENI. Between the trimmed V and J ends, which lost 2 bases and 2 bases, there was a span of 9 bases. This CDR3 is 14 amino acids long. CDR3 sequence reads: CASSPRGTQETQYF. The CDR3 DNA reads TGTGCCAGCTCACCAAGGGGTACTCAAGAGACCCAGTACTTC.

The V gene is TRBV5-6, the J gene TRBJ2-1; 14 bases match TRBD2. Germline V gene lookup returns CDR1 SGHDT and CDR2 YYEEEE. The CDR3 is 16 amino acids. V gave up 3 bases and J gave up 12 bases; unmatched junction bases: 11. For the CDR3, the DNA is TGTGCCAGCAGCTCGGCTGGGACTAGCGGGAGTGTAGGGCAGTTCTTC. This translates into CASSSAGTSGSVGQFF.

This chain links TRBV27 with TRBJ2-1, with D perhaps matching TRBD2 (5 bases). This CDR3 region has 11 residues. Trimming cost V 4 bases and J 14 bases, with 12 bases left between them. CDR1 MNHEY and CDR2 SMNVEV come from the germline V gene (reference sequence). This CDR3 is CASSSRRREFF. The CDR3 DNA is TGTGCCAGCAGTTCCAGGAGGCGGGAGTTCTTC.

The V gene is TRBV15, the J gene TRBJ2-1; 11 bases agree with TRBD2. V was clipped by 2 bases and J by 10 bases; unmatched bases: 4. From germline, CDR1 is LNHNV and CDR2 YYDKDF (reference sequence). The CDR3 extends over 14 amino acids. CDR3 protein: CATSRSLAGDEQFF. CDR3 DNA: TGTGCCACCAGCAGATCACTAGCGGGAGACGAGCAGTTCTTC.

The V gene is TRBV6-5, the J gene TRBJ1-5, with 8 bases fitting TRBD1. Germline V gene data show CDR1 as MNHEY and CDR2 as SVGAGI. The J segment lost 2 bases and the V segment lost 11 bases, leaving 11 bases of the junction unmatched. CDR3 length: 15 residues. Here the CDR3 reads CAAPPGGRGNQPQHF. The CDR3 DNA reads as TGTGCCGCCCCTCCAGGGGGCAGGGGCAATCAGCCCCAGCATTTT.

The chain combines TRBV5-6 with TRBJ2-3, with D unclear. Germline CDR1 reads SGHDT; CDR2 reads YYEEEE. Trimming shortened V by 0 bases and J by 4 bases, and 9 bases separated the two germline ends. CDR3 length: 14 residues. The CDR3 sequence: CASSLAPLPDTQYF. The CDR3 coding sequence is TGTGCCAGCAGCTTGGCTCCTCTTCCAGATACGCAGTATTTT.

V gene TRBV9 combines with J gene TRBJ1-2; 9 bases map to TRBD1. V lost 0 bases, J lost 8 bases, and 5 bases stayed unmatched. The CDR3 is 14 residues long. Looked up from germline, CDR1 is SGDLS and CDR2 is YYNGEE. DNA for the CDR3: TGTGCCAGCAGCGTAGCAGGACAGGGGAGAGGCTACACCTTC. The encoded protein is CASSVAGQGRGYTF.

The rearrangement uses TRBV11-2 and TRBJ2-1; D call uncertain. Germline loops: CDR1 SGHAT, CDR2 FQNNGV. Trimming took 0 bases from V and 0 from J, leaving 6 bases between them. The CDR3 spans 15 residues. This chain's CDR3 is CASSLDTSSYNEQFF. CDR3 sequence (DNA): TGTGCCAGCAGCTTAGACACGAGCTCCTACAATGAGCAGTTCTTC.

The rearrangement links TRBV27 to TRBJ1-1, with D maybe TRBD1 (5 bases). The germline V gene encodes CDR1 MNHEY and CDR2 SMNVEV (reference sequence). The CDR3 totals 17 residues. Trimming removed 8 bases from V and 3 bases from J, with 25 bases in between. The CDR3 coding sequence is TGTGCCAGCCGTCCGACCCGCCCGACAGCTGAAGACACTGAAGCTTTCTTT. Amino acid sequence: CASRPTRPTAEDTEAFF.

This clone appeared a few times. The V call is TRBV2, the J call TRBJ1-1, with D possibly being TRBD1 (6 bases). CDR3 length: 13 amino acids. V was trimmed by 8 bases and J by 1 base, leaving 11 bases between them. Germline V CDR1 and CDR2: SNHLY, FYNNEI. The CDR3 DNA sequence: TGTGCCAGCTACACGACAGGGAACACTGAAGCTTTCTTT. It is translated as CASYTTGNTEAFF.